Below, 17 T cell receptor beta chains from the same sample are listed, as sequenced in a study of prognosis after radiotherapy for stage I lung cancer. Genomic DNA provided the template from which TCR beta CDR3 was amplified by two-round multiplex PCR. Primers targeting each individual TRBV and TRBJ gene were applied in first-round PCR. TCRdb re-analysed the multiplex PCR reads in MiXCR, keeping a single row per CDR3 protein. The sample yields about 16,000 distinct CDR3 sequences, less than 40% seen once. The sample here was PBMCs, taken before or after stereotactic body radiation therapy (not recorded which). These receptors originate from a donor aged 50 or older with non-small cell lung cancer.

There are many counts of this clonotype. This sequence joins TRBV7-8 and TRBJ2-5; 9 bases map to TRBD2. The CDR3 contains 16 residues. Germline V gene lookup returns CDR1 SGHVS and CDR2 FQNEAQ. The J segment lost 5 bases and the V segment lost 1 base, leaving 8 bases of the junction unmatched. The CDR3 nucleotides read TGTGCCAGCAGCTTAGAGATAGCGGGAGCGCGGGAGACCCAGTACTTC. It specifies CASSLEIAGARETQYF. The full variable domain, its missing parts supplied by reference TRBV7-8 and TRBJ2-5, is GAGVSQSPRYKVAKRGQDVALRCDPISGHVSLFWYQQALGQGPEFLTYFQNEAQLDKSGLPSDRFFAERPEGSVSTLKIQRTQQEDSAVYLCASSLEIAGARETQYFGPGTRLLVL.

This chain's CDR3 is CSARNIAGGADTQYF. As DNA, the CDR3 is TGCAGTGCTAGAAACATAGCGGGAGGGGCAGATACGCAGTATTTT. The chain recombines TRBV20-1 with TRBJ2-3, with 11 positions matching TRBD2. The length of the CDR3 is 15 residues. Per germline, CDR1 DFQATT and CDR2 SNEGSKA (reference sequence). The J segment lost 4 bases and the V segment lost 2 bases, leaving 5 bases of the junction unmatched.

The CDR3 spells CSISEGTRHTDTQYF. CDR3 nucleotide sequence: TGTTCCATCAGTGAGGGGACACGCCACACAGATACGCAGTATTTT. V and J are TRBV24-1 and TRBJ2-3; maybe TRBD1 (6 bases). Germline CDR1 and CDR2: KGHDR and SFDVKD. This CDR3 contains 15 residues.

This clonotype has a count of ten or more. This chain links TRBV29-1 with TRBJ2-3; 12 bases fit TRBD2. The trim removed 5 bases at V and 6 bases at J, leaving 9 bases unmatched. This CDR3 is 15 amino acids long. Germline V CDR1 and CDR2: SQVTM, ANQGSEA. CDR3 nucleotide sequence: TGCAGCGTTCCAGCTAGCGGGAGGGTAACCGATACGCAGTATTTT. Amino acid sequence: CSVPASGRVTDTQYF.

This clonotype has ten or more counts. CDR3 amino acids: CASSSEGDEQYF. CDR3 nucleotide sequence: TGTGCCAGCAGCTCCGAGGGCGACGAGCAGTACTTC. V and J are TRBV11-2 and TRBJ2-7, with D perhaps matching TRBD2 (5 bases). This CDR3 spans 12 amino acids. Per germline, CDR1 SGHAT and CDR2 FQNNGV. Trimming stripped 4 bases from V and 5 bases from J, with 9 bases between. Supplemented by reference TRBV11-2 and TRBJ2-7, the full variable domain reads EAGVAQSPRYKIIEKRQSVAFWCNPISGHATLYWYQQILGQGPKLLIQFQNNGVVDDSQLPKDRFSAERLKGVDSTLKIQPAKLEDSAVYLCASSSEGDEQYFGPGTRLTVT.

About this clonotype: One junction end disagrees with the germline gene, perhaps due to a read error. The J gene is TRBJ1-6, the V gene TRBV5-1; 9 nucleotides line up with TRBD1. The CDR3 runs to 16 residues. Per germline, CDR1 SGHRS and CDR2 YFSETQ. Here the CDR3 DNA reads TGCGCCAGCAGCTTGGGGGACAGGGATTGTAATTCACCCGTCCACTTT. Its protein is CASSLGDRDCNSPVHF.

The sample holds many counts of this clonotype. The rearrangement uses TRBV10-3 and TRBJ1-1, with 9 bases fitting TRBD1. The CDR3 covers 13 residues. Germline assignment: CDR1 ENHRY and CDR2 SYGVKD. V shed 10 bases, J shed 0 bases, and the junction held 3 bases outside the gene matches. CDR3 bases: TGTGCCAATGGACAGGGGCTGAACACTGAAGCTTTCTTT. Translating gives CANGQGLNTEAFF.

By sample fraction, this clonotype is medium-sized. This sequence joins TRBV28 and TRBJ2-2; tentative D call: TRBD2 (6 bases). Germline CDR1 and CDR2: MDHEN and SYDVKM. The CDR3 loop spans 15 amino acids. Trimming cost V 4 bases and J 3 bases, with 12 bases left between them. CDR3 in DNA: TGTGCCAGCAGTTCCCGGGGGAAGTACACCGGGGAGCTGTTTTTT. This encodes CASSSRGKYTGELFF.

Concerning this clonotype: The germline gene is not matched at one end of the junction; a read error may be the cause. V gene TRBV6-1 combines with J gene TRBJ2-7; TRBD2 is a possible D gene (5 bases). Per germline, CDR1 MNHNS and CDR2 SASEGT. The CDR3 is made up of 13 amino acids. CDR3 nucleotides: TGTGCCATCAGTCCGGGGTGGGGCTACGAGCAGTACTTC. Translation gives CAISPGWGYEQYF.

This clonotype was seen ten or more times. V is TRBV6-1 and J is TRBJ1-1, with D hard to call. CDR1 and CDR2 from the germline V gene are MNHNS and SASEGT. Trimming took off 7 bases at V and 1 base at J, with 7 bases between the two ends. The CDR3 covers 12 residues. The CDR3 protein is CASTRANTEAFF. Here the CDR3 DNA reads TGTGCCAGCACGAGAGCGAACACTGAAGCTTTCTTT.

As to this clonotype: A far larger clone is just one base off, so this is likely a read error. The CDR3 spells CASSFTPVWVAKNIQYF. Written as DNA, the CDR3 is TGTGCCAGCAGCTTTACCCCGGTTTGGGTAGCCAAAAACATTCAGTACTTC. This chain links TRBV7-9 with TRBJ2-4; D unclear. Germline V gene lookup returns CDR1 SEHNR and CDR2 FQNEAQ (reference sequence). V was trimmed by 3 bases and J by 0 bases, leaving 15 bases between them. The CDR3 loop spans 17 amino acids.

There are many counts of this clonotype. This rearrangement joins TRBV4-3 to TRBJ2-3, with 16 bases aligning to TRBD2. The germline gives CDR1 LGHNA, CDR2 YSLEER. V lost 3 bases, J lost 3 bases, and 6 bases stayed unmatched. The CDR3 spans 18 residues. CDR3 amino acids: CASSQGGLAGGRTDTQYF. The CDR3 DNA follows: TGCGCCAGCAGCCAGGGGGGACTAGCGGGAGGGAGGACAGATACGCAGTATTTT.

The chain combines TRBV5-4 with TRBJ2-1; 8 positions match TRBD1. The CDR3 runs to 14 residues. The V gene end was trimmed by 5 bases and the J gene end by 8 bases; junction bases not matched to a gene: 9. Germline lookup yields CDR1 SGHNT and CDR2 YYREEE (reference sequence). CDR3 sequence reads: CASRLQGVFDEQFF. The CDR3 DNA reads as TGTGCCAGCAGGTTACAGGGGGTTTTCGATGAGCAGTTCTTC.

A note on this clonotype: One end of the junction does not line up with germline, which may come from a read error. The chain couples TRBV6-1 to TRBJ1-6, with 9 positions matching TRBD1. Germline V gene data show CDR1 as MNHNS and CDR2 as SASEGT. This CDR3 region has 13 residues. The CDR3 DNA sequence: TGTGCCAGCAACCGGGACAGGGTTTCACCCCTCCACTTC. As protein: CASNRDRVSPLHF.

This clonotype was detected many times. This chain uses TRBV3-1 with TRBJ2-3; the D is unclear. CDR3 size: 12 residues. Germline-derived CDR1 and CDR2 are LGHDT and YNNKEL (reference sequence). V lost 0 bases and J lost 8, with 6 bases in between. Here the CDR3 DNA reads TGTGCCAGCAGCCAAGATCGCACTACGCAGTATTTT. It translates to CASSQDRTTQYF.

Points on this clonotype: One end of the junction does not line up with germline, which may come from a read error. As DNA, the CDR3 is TGCAGTTCTAGAGATTATAGTTCCTACGAGCAGTACTTC. This codes for CSSRDYSSYEQYF. This chain uses TRBV20-1 with TRBJ2-7; no reliable D call. This CDR3 region has 13 residues. Looked up from germline, CDR1 is DFQATT and CDR2 is SNEGSKA (reference sequence).

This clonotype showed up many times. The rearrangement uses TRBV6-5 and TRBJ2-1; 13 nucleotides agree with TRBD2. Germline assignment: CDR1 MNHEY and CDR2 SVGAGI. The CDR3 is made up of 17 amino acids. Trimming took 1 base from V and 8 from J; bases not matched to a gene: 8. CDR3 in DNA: TGTGCCAGCAGTTACTTTCAACGGACTAGCGGGAGCGATGAGCAGTTCTTC. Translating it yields CASSYFQRTSGSDEQFF.